This TCR beta chain was sequenced in a study of Graves' ophthalmopathy and Graves' hyperthyroidism. Study details: Peripheral blood sampling occurred at initial diagnosis, before any treatment. Study conclusions and caveats: Sensitivity reached 85% to 90% and specificity about 81% for a 13-signature model separating ophthalmopathy from stable hyperthyroidism. Blood also harbored most expanded thyroid clonotypes above 0.001 frequency.

Regarding this clonotype: Antigen unknown.

The germline gives CDR1 LNHDA, CDR2 SQIVND (reference sequence). The CDR3 contains 14 residues. Trimming pared 4 bases from V and 8 bases from J, leaving 17 bases between. The authors amplified TCR beta CDR3 regions from RNA transcripts. A first-round RT-PCR used HTBI primers, followed by a second-round multiplex PCR. TCRdb redid the calling of the multiplex PCR reads with MiXCR, one entry per CDR3 protein. The sample lists 200,000 to 250,000 distinct CDR3 sequences; less than 55% were seen once. Material: peripheral blood. The chain couples TRBV19 to TRBJ1-1; D may be TRBD1 (6 bases). This TCR came from an adult man with Graves' ophthalmopathy. CDR3 bases: TGTGCCAGTAGTAAAGGGGATTCCGGGACAGAAGCTTTCTTT. Its translation: CASSKGDSGTEAFF.